These 17 T cell receptor beta chains were all obtained from the same sample, sequenced in a study of CD8+CD57+ T cells in acquired aplastic anemia. Researchers used genomic DNA as the template to profile TCR beta VDJ and CDR3. TCRdb reprocessed the reads with MiXCR, giving one entry per CDR3 protein. The repertoire has 150,000 to 170,000 distinct CDR3 sequences, roughly 49% of them found once; the top ten carry approximately 12%. All patients picked for sequencing had shown, by flow cytometry, an expansion of CD8+CD57+ cells. Sequencing was performed on sorted CD4+, CD8+, or CD8+CD57+ T cells (not recorded which) from PBMCs. The receptors shown here come from a human donor with aplastic anemia.

J is TRBJ2-7 and V is TRBV2; D is unclear. The V gene lost 6 bases and the J gene lost 7 bases, with 16 bases spanning the gap. Looked up from germline, CDR1 is SNHLY and CDR2 is FYNNEI. The CDR3 runs to 13 residues. The CDR3 coding sequence is TGTGCCAGCAGCTTAGGTCCACGGGTTGAGCAGTACTTC. It is translated as CASSLGPRVEQYF. Variable domain in full (rest from reference TRBV2 and TRBJ2-7): EPEVTQTPSHQVTQMGQEVILRCVPISNHLYFYWYRQILGQKVEFLVSFYNNEISEKSEIFDDQFSVERPDGSNFTLKIRSTKLEDSAMYFCASSLGPRVEQYFGPGTRLTVT.

This chain connects TRBV2 to TRBJ1-6; D is undetermined. Trimming took off 10 bases at V and 7 bases at J, with 14 bases between the two ends. This CDR3 has 13 residues. The germline V gene has CDR1 SNHLY and CDR2 FYNNEI. CDR3 in amino acids: CATNVIGNSPLHF. In DNA form, the CDR3 reads TGTGCCACGAACGTCATCGGGAATTCACCCCTCCACTTT.

This clonotype was seen a few times. This may be a read error: a much more frequent sequence differs by one nucleotide. CDR3 sequence reads: CASSPDRCSDTQYF. The DNA of the CDR3 is TGTGCCAGTAGTCCGGACAGATGTTCAGATACGCAGTATTTT. The V gene is TRBV19, the J gene TRBJ2-3; D may be TRBD1 (6 bases). Looked up from germline, CDR1 is LNHDA and CDR2 is SQIVND (reference sequence). This CDR3 region has 14 residues. V lost 5 bases and J lost 4, with 13 bases in between.

Note on this clonotype: A much larger clone differs from this one at a single base, so this may be a read error. CDR3 bases: TGTGCCAGCAGTACCCAGCCGGCAAACGACATTCAGTGCTTC. Protein: CASSTQPANDIQCF. The chain carries TRBV2 and TRBJ2-4; D is ambiguous. This CDR3 region has 14 residues. Germline V gives CDR1 SNHLY, CDR2 FYNNEI.

This clonotype was counted at least ten times. The DNA for the CDR3 is TGTGCCAGCAGCTCAAGACCTTCAGGGGACACCGGGGAGCTGTTTTTT. It is translated as CASSSRPSGDTGELFF. The V call is TRBV7-7, the J call TRBJ2-2; D might be TRBD1 (6 bases). The V and J ends lost 4 bases and 3 bases respectively, with 15 bases between them. Germline V gene lookup returns CDR1 SSHAT and CDR2 FNYEAQ (reference sequence). CDR3 length: 16 amino acids.

The table lists this clonotype with many counts. The rearrangement links TRBV29-1 to TRBJ1-1, with 7 nucleotides matching TRBD1. Trimming cost V 4 bases and J 0 bases; bases outside gene matches: 2. CDR3 length: 13 amino acids. In germline, CDR1 is SQVTM, CDR2 ANQGSEA. DNA for the CDR3: TGCAGCGTTGGGGGACAGATGAACACTGAAGCTTTCTTT. Residues: CSVGGQMNTEAFF.

The genes are TRBV3-1 and TRBJ2-1; D gene ambiguous. V was trimmed by 0 bases and J by 0 bases, leaving 12 bases between them. This CDR3 has 17 residues. From germline, CDR1 is LGHDT and CDR2 YNNKEL (reference sequence). CDR3 nucleotides: TGTGCCAGCAGCCAAGATACGGCCGCCGGCTCCTACAATGAGCAGTTCTTC. The encoded protein is CASSQDTAAGSYNEQFF.

The chain employs TRBV11-2 and TRBJ2-1; D tentatively reads TRBD1 or TRBD2 (6 bases each). Germline V gives CDR1 SGHAT, CDR2 FQNNGV. The CDR3 runs 16 residues. V shed 1 base and J shed 2 bases, with 12 bases lying between them. The DNA for the CDR3 is TGTGCCAGCAGCTTAGTGGGGGGACAAGCCTACAATGAGCAGTTCTTC. Residues: CASSLVGGQAYNEQFF.

This clonotype was seen many times. The chain joins TRBV19 to TRBJ1-3; D not certain. V was pared by 3 bases and J by 2 bases, with 11 bases between. The CDR3 sequence is 15 residues long. Per germline, CDR1 LNHDA and CDR2 SQIVND (reference sequence). Here the CDR3 DNA reads TGTGCCAGTAGTATTGGGTTCGGGCCTGGAAACACCATATATTTT. Translation gives CASSIGFGPGNTIYF.

The chain employs TRBV2 and TRBJ2-5; TRBD2 matches 9 bases. This CDR3 is 14 amino acids long. CDR1 is SNHLY and CDR2 is FYNNEI in the germline V gene. Losses at the gene ends were 6 bases for V and 2 bases for J; bases not matched to a gene: 4. The CDR3 DNA sequence: TGTGCCAGCAGATCGACTAGCGGTCAAGAGACCCAGTACTTC. Protein product: CASRSTSGQETQYF.

This clonotype appeared many times. V is TRBV11-2 and J is TRBJ2-7; 7 bases are a match to TRBD1. Trimming removed 0 bases from V and 4 bases from J; junction bases left unmatched: 6. The germline V gene has CDR1 SGHAT and CDR2 FQNNGV. The CDR3 sequence is 15 residues long. The CDR3 nucleotides are TGTGCCAGCAGCTTAGAATACAGGGGATTTTACGAGCAGTACTTC. As protein: CASSLEYRGFYEQYF.

The sample holds a few counts of this clonotype. This chain connects TRBV15 to TRBJ2-3; 10 positions agree with TRBD2. CDR1 and CDR2 (germline): LNHNV, YYDKDF (reference sequence). V was pared by 9 bases and J by 6 bases, with 6 bases of the junction left unmatched. The CDR3 has 13 amino acids. The CDR3 coding sequence is TGTGCCACACGAGGGACTAGCGAGGATACGCAGTATTTT. This encodes CATRGTSEDTQYF.

This sequence joins TRBV6-1 and TRBJ2-7, with D perhaps matching TRBD2 (7 bases). This CDR3 comprises 14 residues. V shed 6 bases and J shed 0 bases, with 12 bases lying between them. Per germline, CDR1 MNHNS and CDR2 SASEGT. CDR3 DNA sequence: TGTGCCAGCAGGGGGGGCGGGGGCTCCTACGAGCAGTACTTC. Translation: CASRGGGGSYEQYF.

This clonotype was counted ten times or more. This chain joins TRBV12-3 or TRBV12-4 and TRBJ1-3; D gene uncertain. The CDR3 is made up of 13 amino acids. The V end was cut by 3 bases, the J end by 8 bases, with 11 bases between. CDR3 residues: CASSFEAAYTIYF. In nucleotides, the CDR3 is TGTGCCAGCAGTTTTGAGGCAGCCTACACCATATATTTT.

This clonotype was counted at least ten times. The chain carries TRBV7-8 and TRBJ2-2, with D unclear. The V and J ends lost 1 base and 7 bases respectively, with 1 base between them. The CDR3 contains 11 residues. The germline V gene encodes CDR1 SGHVS and CDR2 FQNEAQ. The CDR3 bases are TGTGCCAGCAGCTTAGACGGGGAGCTGTTTTTT. It is translated as CASSLDGELFF.

The CDR3 DNA reads TGTGCCACCAGTGATTCTCCGGGCACAGATACGCAGTATTTT. The encoded protein is CATSDSPGTDTQYF. V and J are TRBV24-1 and TRBJ2-3; D is ambiguous. Germline values: CDR1 KGHDR, CDR2 SFDVKD. Between the trimmed V and J ends, which lost 2 bases and 1 base, there was a span of 6 bases. CDR3 length: 14 residues.

This clonotype was counted ten times or more. This chain connects TRBV6-2 or TRBV6-3 to TRBJ2-7, with TRBD1 matching 7 bases. Losses at the gene ends were 8 bases for V and 0 bases for J; bases not matched to a gene: 7. This CDR3 has 14 residues. CDR1 and CDR2 from the germline V gene are MNHEY and SVGEGT. The CDR3 DNA sequence: TGTGCCAGCGGACTCACAGGGGTCTCCTACGAGCAGTACTTC. Translation gives CASGLTGVSYEQYF.